The clone carrying this T cell receptor (beta chain) was recorded at least ten times. MiXCR was run by TCRdb on the multiplex PCR reads, yielding one entry per CDR3 protein. This sample carries around 130,000 distinct CDR3 sequences, about 20% of them seen once, and the ten largest clones take 2.2%. This sample was taken from a study of breast tumors, draining lymph nodes, adjacent tissues. The lymph nodes were axillary draining lymph nodes from breast cancer patients. The CDR3 is 13 residues long. V dropped 7 bases and J dropped 0 bases, with 7 bases sitting between them. CDR1 and CDR2 (germline): MRHNA, SNTAGT.

The V call is TRBV6-4, the J call TRBJ1-5, with D unresolved. The material sequenced was axillary lymph node tissue. This sequence was found in a female donor with breast cancer. Some clones in this sample may be carry-over from other donors' samples. The CDR3 sequence: CASKNLSNQPQHF. The CDR3 DNA reads as TGTGCCAGCAAAAACCTTAGCAATCAGCCCCAGCATTTT.